The 3 T cell receptor beta chains in this list originate from one sample, sequenced in a study of T cell responses to AZD1222 COVID-19 vaccine. Clones were sequenced by immunoSEQ multiplex PCR, and TCRdb holds only the in-frame ones, with some missing. The sample holds 95,000 to 110,000 clones, about 94% seen once. The sample here was peripheral blood, taken on day 0 of AZD1222 vaccination. The receptors were gathered from an adult in good health.

The CDR3: CASSLVVGTGELFF. CDR3 nucleotides: TGTGCCAGCAGCTTAGTGGTAGGCACCGGGGAGCTGTTTTTT. V is TRBV7-2 and J is TRBJ2-2, with D unresolved. The CDR3 runs 14 residues. V was trimmed by 1 base and J by 4 bases, leaving 7 bases between them. The germline CDR1 and CDR2 sequences are SGHTA and FQGNSA.

The chain couples TRBV12-3 or TRBV12-4 to TRBJ2-7; 9 bases fit TRBD1. V lost 6 bases, J lost 5 bases, and 5 bases stayed unmatched. The CDR3 is 13 residues long. The CDR3 DNA follows: TGTGCCAGCAGGAGGACAGGGGTACACGAGCAGTACTTC. It is translated as CASRRTGVHEQYF.

The chain couples TRBV7-2 to TRBJ2-2; D is perhaps TRBD1 or TRBD2 (6 bases each). V was trimmed by 5 bases and J by 6 bases, leaving 13 bases between them. The CDR3 loop spans 14 amino acids. Germline assignment: CDR1 SGHTA and CDR2 FQGNSA. The CDR3 region has the DNA TGTGCCAGCAGCCCCCTGGGGGGCGCCGGGGAGCTGTTTTTT. This gives the protein CASSPLGGAGELFF.